The present entry profiles one T cell receptor (beta chain) with its context. This sample is part of a study of T cells in Graves' hyperthyroidism and ophthalmopathy. Exclusion of patients followed from uncontrolled infection, other autoimmune disease, pregnancy or lactation. Diagnosing involved the use of clinical symptoms, serum thyroxine and TRAb, thyroid ultrasound and orbital computed tomography. This CDR3 region has 17 residues. CDR1 is LGHNA and CDR2 is YNFKEQ in the germline V gene. The CDR3 regions of TCR beta were amplified from RNA transcripts. When the TCR CDR3 underwent first-round RT-PCR, the HTBI primer set was used. One entry per CDR3 protein, called by TCRdb with MiXCR from the multiplex PCR reads. Among approximately 610,000 distinct CDR3 sequences listed, roughly 14% were seen once.

Sequencing was done on a sample of blood. This rearrangement joins TRBV4-2 to TRBJ2-6; either TRBD1 or TRBD2 may fit D (7 bases each). This receptor was taken from a woman aged 40 to 49 with Graves' ophthalmopathy. CDR3 in DNA: TGTGTCTGGGGGGGGGACAGATACTACTCTGGGGCCAACGTCCTGACTTTC. Translating it yields CVWGGDRYYSGANVLTF.